Below are 12 T cell receptor beta chains sequenced from a single sample in a study of T cells expressing NK-cell markers. For each CDR3 protein, TCRdb gives one entry from its re-call of the 5' RACE reads, without DNA. Found here are 200,000 to 300,000 distinct CDR3 sequences; the top ten clones hold 4% to 4.5%. Sequencing input: blood T cells: a sorted CD56 or NKG2C T cell subset, CD4+ or CD8+ T cells, or bulk PBMC T cells (not recorded which). These receptor sequences come from a woman between 18 and 75 years old in good health.

The chain employs TRBV5-1 and TRBJ2-1; without DNA, the TCRdb call of TRBD2 cannot be checked. This CDR3 comprises 14 residues. Germline values: CDR1 SGHRS, CDR2 YFSETQ. CDR3 region: CASQLAGGPNEQFF.

The rearrangement links TRBV5-1 to TRBJ1-1; TCRdb's D gene call, TRBD1, goes unchecked for lack of DNA. Germline V gene lookup returns CDR1 SGHRS and CDR2 YFSETQ. This CDR3 has 15 residues. This CDR3 is CASSPISGGWTEAFF.

The rearrangement joins TRBV12-3 or TRBV12-4 to TRBJ1-1. This CDR3 region has 13 residues. The CDR3 loop reads CASSLYDDTEAFF.

The V gene is TRBV4-1, the J gene TRBJ2-7; lacking DNA, the TRBD1 call made by TCRdb goes unchecked. Germline lookup yields CDR1 MGHRA and CDR2 YSYEKL. There are 14 residues in the CDR3. CDR3 loop: CASSGRGTDYEQYF.

J is TRBJ2-1 and V is TRBV7-2. CDR1 SGHTA and CDR2 FQGNSA come from the germline V gene. This CDR3 is 16 amino acids long. CDR3 protein: CAGRRSRTGSYNEQFF.

The rearrangement links TRBV5-1 to TRBJ2-2; TCRdb selects TRBD1, and the lack of DNA leaves this call unchecked. There are 13 residues in the CDR3. Germline loops: CDR1 SGHRS, CDR2 YFSETQ. The CDR3 loop reads CASSDRIPGELFF.

The rearrangement links TRBV5-1 to TRBJ2-3. The CDR3 sequence is 13 residues long. From germline, CDR1 is SGHRS and CDR2 YFSETQ. The CDR3 spells CASSFIEETTQYF.

The chain has TRBV3-1 and TRBJ1-1. Germline loops: CDR1 LGHDT, CDR2 YNNKEL (reference sequence). There are 14 residues in the CDR3. The chain's CDR3 is CASSQGRALTEAFF.

This chain connects TRBV5-5 to TRBJ1-1. The CDR3 covers 14 residues. The V gene's germline CDR1 is SGHKS and CDR2 YYEKEE (reference sequence). The CDR3 loop is CASTLDLGNTEAFF.

The CDR3 spells CASSSNLAHEGTQYF. The chain has TRBV11-2 and TRBJ2-5; TCRdb proposes TRBD2, but this gene call is untestable without DNA. The CDR3 has 15 residues. Germline V CDR1 and CDR2: SGHAT, FQNNGV.

The chain combines TRBV24-1 with TRBJ1-2. The germline CDR1 and CDR2 sequences are KGHDR and SFDVKD. This CDR3 is 11 amino acids long. CDR3 protein: CATSAGIGYTF.

The V call is TRBV20-1, the J call TRBJ2-5. The CDR3 extends over 12 amino acids. Germline CDR1 is DFQATT and CDR2 is SNEGSKA (reference sequence). The chain's CDR3 is CSAPRTEETQYF.